This TCR beta chain was profiled in a study of T cell changes during pregnancy in multiple sclerosis. TCRdb keeps only in-frame clones here, not all; method: immunoSEQ multiplex PCR. The sample yields 60,000 to 65,000 clones, around 92% seen once. The CDR3 is made up of 14 amino acids. Germline V gene sequence: CDR1 MNHEY, CDR2 SMNVEV (reference sequence). Between the trimmed V and J ends, which lost 6 bases and 5 bases, there was a span of 16 bases. J is TRBJ2-5 and V is TRBV27; weak D call: TRBD1 (6 bases). Sequenced material: peripheral blood, taken in the first trimester of pregnancy. The receptor comes from a female donor with multiple sclerosis, enrolled in a pregnancy study. Here the CDR3 reads CASRPTGSGETQYF. The CDR3 nucleotides are TGTGCCAGCAGACCTACAGGGTCGGGCGAGACCCAGTACTTC.